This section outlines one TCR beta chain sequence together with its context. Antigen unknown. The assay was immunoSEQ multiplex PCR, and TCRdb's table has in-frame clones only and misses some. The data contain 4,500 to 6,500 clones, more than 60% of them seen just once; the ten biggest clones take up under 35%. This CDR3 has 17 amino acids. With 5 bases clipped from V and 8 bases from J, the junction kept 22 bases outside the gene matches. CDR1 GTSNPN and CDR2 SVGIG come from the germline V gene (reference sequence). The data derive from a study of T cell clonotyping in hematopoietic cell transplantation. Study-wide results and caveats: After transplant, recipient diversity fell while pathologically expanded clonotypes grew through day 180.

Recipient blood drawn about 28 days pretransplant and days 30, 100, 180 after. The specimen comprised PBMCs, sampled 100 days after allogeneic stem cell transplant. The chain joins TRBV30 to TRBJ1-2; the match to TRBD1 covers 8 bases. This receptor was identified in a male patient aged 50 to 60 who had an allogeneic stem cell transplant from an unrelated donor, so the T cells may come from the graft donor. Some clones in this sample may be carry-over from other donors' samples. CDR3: CAWDRSRERTGLNGYTF. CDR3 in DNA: TGTGCCTGGGATAGATCCAGAGAGCGGACAGGGTTAAACGGCTACACCTTC.